These 28 T cell receptor beta chains came from one sample sequenced in a study of cytomegalovirus exposure and HLA in healthy donors. PCR amplification relied on 60 Vbeta primers (plus 13 Jbeta primers). Assay used: immunoSEQ multiplex PCR; TCRdb lists only in-frame clones, some missing. This table has around 170,000 clones, 84% appearing once. The sequencing input was PBMCs. The receptors were gathered from a woman between 45 and 65 years old in good health and CMV-seropositive.

About this clone itself: The same CDR3 arises from other DNA sequences in this sample as well. V and J are TRBV6-5 and TRBJ2-7; 7 nucleotides align to TRBD1. J gave up 6 bases and V 6 bases, and 5 bases lay outside the gene matches. Looked up from germline, CDR1 is MNHEY and CDR2 is SVGAGI. The length of the CDR3 is 12 residues. The CDR3 coding sequence is TGTGCCAGCAGCCCGACAGGGACCGAGCAGTACTTC. Translation gives CASSPTGTEQYF.

The CDR3 DNA reads as TGTGCCAGCAGCTTGGGGGGTAGGAAACAAGAGACCCAGTACTTC. It translates to CASSLGGRKQETQYF. This chain links TRBV11-3 with TRBJ2-5; D might be TRBD2 (6 bases). The CDR3 has 15 residues. Trimming left V 3 bases short and J 2 bases short, with 13 bases between. Germline V gene lookup returns CDR1 SGHNT and CDR2 YENEEA.

The chain employs TRBV7-2 and TRBJ2-1; TRBD2 might be the D (5 bases). Trimming pared 5 bases from V and 7 bases from J, leaving 15 bases between. The CDR3 is 14 amino acids. Germline values: CDR1 SGHTA, CDR2 FQGNSA. The DNA for the CDR3 is TGTGCCAGCAGCGGCCGGCGGGTCACTAATGAGCAGTTCTTC. As protein: CASSGRRVTNEQFF.

This clone has just a few counts. The gene calls are TRBV6-6 and TRBJ1-3; no clear D. This CDR3 has 12 amino acids. Trimming took 8 bases from V and 4 from J, leaving 9 bases between them. The germline CDR1 and CDR2 sequences are MNHNY and SVGAGI (reference sequence). CDR3 residues: CASSYTGNTIYF. CDR3 sequence (DNA): TGTGCCAGCTCTTACACGGGAAACACCATATATTTT.

The chain uses TRBV7-2 and TRBJ2-5; unclear D gene. Germline V gene data show CDR1 as SGHTA and CDR2 as FQGNSA. The length of the CDR3 is 14 residues. V lost 4 bases and J lost 5, with 14 bases in between. As DNA, the CDR3 is TGTGCCAGCAGCTCCCGAGGCCTGGCGGAGACCCAGTACTTC. Amino acid sequence: CASSSRGLAETQYF.

In this sample, this clone turned up a few times. The V call is TRBV9, the J call TRBJ2-1; TRBD1 might be the D (6 bases). The CDR3 covers 13 residues. Per germline, CDR1 SGDLS and CDR2 YYNGEE. Trimming removed 0 bases at V and 7 bases at J, with 8 bases between. The CDR3 here is CASSVATGNEQFF. CDR3 DNA sequence: TGTGCCAGCAGCGTAGCTACAGGGAATGAGCAGTTCTTC.

The chain is built from TRBV7-8 and TRBJ2-3, with a tentative D call TRBD2 (6 bases). CDR1 and CDR2 from the germline V gene are SGHVS and FQNEAQ. This CDR3 region has 16 residues. Trimming left V 5 bases short and J 2 bases short, with 17 bases between. The CDR3 loop reads CASSPTGGTFTDTQYF. The CDR3 DNA reads TGTGCCAGCAGCCCCACCGGGGGAACGTTCACAGATACGCAGTATTTT.

CDR3 DNA sequence: TGTGCCACCAGCGAGGGGGATCGGAACAATGAGCAGTTCTTC. Protein product: CATSEGDRNNEQFF. The V and J genes are TRBV15 and TRBJ2-1, with D possibly matching TRBD1 (6 bases). CDR3 length: 14 residues. Germline V gene lookup returns CDR1 LNHNV and CDR2 YYDKDF (reference sequence). The V end lost 5 bases, the J end lost 5 bases, and 13 bases lay between the germline ends.

This clone was seen a single time. The rearrangement uses TRBV19 and TRBJ2-1, with 7 bases identical to TRBD1. The germline V gene has CDR1 LNHDA and CDR2 SQIVND (reference sequence). The CDR3 totals 15 residues. Trimming removed 5 bases from V and 9 bases from J; junction bases left unmatched: 13. The CDR3 protein is CASSRTGTDPREQFF. In DNA form, the CDR3 reads TGTGCCAGTAGTCGAACCGGGACAGACCCACGTGAGCAGTTCTTC.

The chain couples TRBV27 to TRBJ2-1, with 8 bases aligning to TRBD1. The CDR3 spans 19 residues. Trimming at V came to 5 bases and at J to 0 bases, leaving 15 bases not matched to a gene. Germline values: CDR1 MNHEY, CDR2 SMNVEV (reference sequence). CDR3 loop: CASSKRSGGSIYSYNEQFF. The CDR3 DNA follows: TGTGCCAGCAGTAAACGCTCAGGGGGCTCCATTTACTCCTACAATGAGCAGTTCTTC.

The rearrangement joins TRBV9 to TRBJ2-7; tentatively, D is TRBD2 (6 bases). Trimming took off 4 bases at V and 4 bases at J, with 6 bases between the two ends. This CDR3 has 11 amino acids. The germline CDR1 and CDR2 sequences are SGDLS and YYNGEE. The CDR3 nucleotides are TGTGCCAGCAGCCGGGGGTACGAGCAGTACTTC. Translating it yields CASSRGYEQYF.

The chain uses TRBV18 and TRBJ2-7, with 10 bases that match TRBD1. The V segment lost 3 bases and the J segment 3 bases; nucleotides outside the gene matches: 5. The CDR3 length is 15 residues. Germline assignment: CDR1 KGHSH and CDR2 LQKENI. The CDR3 coding sequence is TGTGCCAGCTCACCGATGGACAGGGGGAGCTACGAGCAGTACTTC. It yields the protein CASSPMDRGSYEQYF.

The V gene is TRBV21-1, the J gene TRBJ2-4; the table's D call, TRBD1, has no DNA check behind it. TRBV21-1 is a pseudogene segment. CDR3 size: 14 residues. CDR3 sequence reads: CASPGQLAKNIQYF. CDR3 in DNA: TGTGCCAGCCCGGGACAGTTAGCCAAAAACATTCAGTACTTC.

This clone is categorized as medium-sized. Other DNA sequences in this sample translate to the same CDR3. The chain has TRBV4-3 and TRBJ1-5; TRBD1 is a possible D gene (5 bases). Germline-derived CDR1 and CDR2 are LGHNA and YSLEER. The CDR3 totals 17 residues. The V and J ends lost 2 bases and 0 bases respectively, with 14 bases between them. CDR3 sequence: CASSQRAGPDSNQPQHF. The CDR3 region has the DNA TGCGCCAGCAGCCAACGAGCGGGACCGGATAGCAATCAGCCCCAGCATTTT.

In this sample, this clone turned up once. The V gene is TRBV7-6, the J gene TRBJ2-2, with TRBD2 as a possible D gene (6 bases). The CDR3 runs 18 residues. V dropped 2 bases and J dropped 5 bases, with 21 bases sitting between them. Germline-derived CDR1 and CDR2 are SGHVS and FNYEAQ. CDR3 in DNA: TGTGCCAGCAGCTTATTGGGATTGGGAGGCCGTTGGACCGGGGAGCTGTTTTTT. This translates into CASSLLGLGGRWTGELFF.

The chain employs TRBV6-5 and TRBJ1-5, with a tentative D call TRBD1 (5 bases). V lost 5 bases and J 2 bases, leaving 7 bases between the germline ends. This CDR3 has 13 residues. CDR1 is MNHEY and CDR2 is SVGAGI in the germline V gene. CDR3 in amino acids: CASSEGGNQPQHF. In nucleotides, the CDR3 is TGTGCCAGCAGTGAAGGGGGCAATCAGCCCCAGCATTTT.

The gene calls are TRBV9 and TRBJ2-5, with TRBD2 as a possible D gene (6 bases). Between the trimmed V and J ends, which lost 0 bases and 4 bases, there was a span of 13 bases. Germline loops: CDR1 SGDLS, CDR2 YYNGEE. The CDR3 consists of 15 residues. CDR3 sequence: CASSVAPGGGETQYF. The CDR3 DNA reads as TGTGCCAGCAGCGTAGCTCCCGGGGGTGGAGAGACCCAGTACTTC.

The V and J genes are TRBV4-2 and TRBJ2-5; 10 bases match TRBD2. The CDR3 runs 19 residues. Germline V gene lookup returns CDR1 LGHNA and CDR2 YNFKEQ. V shed 0 bases, J shed 5 bases, and the junction held 15 bases outside the gene matches. The CDR3 bases are TGTGCCAGCAGCCAAGATGGAACCGGAGCGGGGGGGTCGCGGGAGACCCAGTACTTC. This gives the protein CASSQDGTGAGGSRETQYF.

CDR3 region: CASSLLTSAYNEQFF. The CDR3 nucleotides are TGTGCCAGCAGCTTATTGACTAGCGCCTACAATGAGCAGTTCTTC. The chain is built from TRBV7-2 and TRBJ2-1; 8 nucleotides align to TRBD2. CDR3 size: 15 residues. CDR1 is SGHTA and CDR2 is FQGNSA in the germline V gene. V was clipped by 2 bases and J by 2 bases; unmatched bases: 2.

About this clone itself: At one end the junction does not follow the germline gene, possibly because of a read error. V usage is TRBV7-9 and J usage is TRBJ2-3, with TRBD2 matching over 13 bases. Germline CDR1 reads SEHNR; CDR2 reads FQNEAQ (reference sequence). The CDR3 runs 18 residues. CDR3 in amino acids: CSSSSATSTSGGTDTQYF. CDR3 coding DNA: TGTTCCAGCAGCTCTGCAACCTCGACTAGCGGGGGGACAGATACGCAGTATTTT.

CDR3 sequence (DNA): TGCGCCAGCAGTGGAAGAGCGGACAGGGGAAACGTTTTAAGGGATCAGCCCCAGCATTTT. It encodes CASSGRADRGNVLRDQPQHF. V usage is TRBV10-2 and J usage is TRBJ1-5, with TRBD1 identical over 9 bases. The length of the CDR3 is 20 residues. The V segment lost 4 bases and the J segment 5 bases; nucleotides outside the gene matches: 21. The germline V gene encodes CDR1 WSHSY and CDR2 SAAADI.

The rearrangement joins TRBV7-2 to TRBJ2-7; D might be TRBD1 (5 bases). Trimming stripped 4 bases from V and 2 bases from J, with 9 bases between. Germline CDR1 reads SGHTA; CDR2 reads FQGNSA. CDR3 size: 13 residues. The CDR3 loop is CASSSTATYEQYF. CDR3 in DNA: TGTGCCAGCAGCTCGACAGCCACCTACGAGCAGTACTTC. Based on the CDR3 plus reference TRBV7-2 and TRBJ2-7, the full variable domain is GAGVSQSPSNKVTEKGKDVELRCDPISGHTALYWYRQSLGQGLEFLIYFQGNSAPDKSGLPSDRFSAERTGGSVSTLTIQRTQQEDSAVYLCASSSTATYEQYFGPGTRLTVT.

V usage is TRBV13 and J usage is TRBJ1-1, with 7 positions matching TRBD1. Germline V gives CDR1 PRHDT, CDR2 FYEKMQ (reference sequence). With V trimmed by 0 bases and J by 0 bases, 4 bases remained unmatched. The CDR3 covers 16 residues. CDR3 in amino acids: CASSLGRGRLNTEAFF. CDR3 sequence (DNA): TGTGCCAGCAGCTTAGGGAGGGGGCGGTTGAACACTGAAGCTTTCTTT.

With regard to this clone: A junction boundary mismatches the germline segment, possibly from a read error. The rearrangement uses TRBV7-7 and TRBJ2-5, with D perhaps matching TRBD1 (5 bases). Looked up from germline, CDR1 is SSHAT and CDR2 is FNYEAQ (reference sequence). This CDR3 is built from 15 residues. The CDR3 DNA follows: TGTGCTAGCAGCTTAGGGGCAGATCGCAAAGAGACCCAGTACTTC. Protein sequence: CASSLGADRKETQYF.

There are a few counts of this clone. V and J are TRBV5-1 and TRBJ1-1; D not resolved. Germline lookup yields CDR1 SGHRS and CDR2 YFSETQ. V lost 0 bases and J lost 0, with 3 bases in between. The CDR3 spans 13 residues. The CDR3 sequence: CASSLELNTEAFF. CDR3 nucleotide sequence: TGCGCCAGCAGCTTGGAGCTGAACACTGAAGCTTTCTTT.

This clone was seen a single time. V usage is TRBV7-6 and J usage is TRBJ2-2; D remains unclear. Germline V CDR1 and CDR2: SGHVS, FNYEAQ. Between the trimmed V and J ends, which lost 5 bases and 6 bases, there was a span of 10 bases. This CDR3 has 13 residues. For the CDR3, the DNA is TGTGCCAGCAGCATTAGACAAGCCGGGGAGCTGTTTTTT. Translated: CASSIRQAGELFF. The full variable domain, rest sourced from reference TRBV7-6 and TRBJ2-2, is GAGVSQSPRYKVTKRGQDVALRCDPISGHVSLYWYRQALGQGPEFLTYFNYEAQQDKSGLPNDRFSAERPEGSISTLTIQRTEQRDSAMYRCASSIRQAGELFFGEGSRLTVL.

The chain carries TRBV29-1 and TRBJ2-1; a weak D match, TRBD1 (6 bases). V was shortened by 4 bases and J by 8 bases, with 9 bases between the two germline ends. The CDR3 consists of 11 residues. Germline-derived CDR1 and CDR2 are SQVTM and ANQGSEA. The CDR3: CSVAGVYEQFF. The CDR3 region has the DNA TGCAGCGTTGCAGGGGTCTATGAGCAGTTCTTC.

Comment on this clone: The DNA is left out, because the CDR3 cannot be placed on it with certainty; the CDR3 is given as TCRdb lists it. Additional DNA sequences in this sample encode the identical CDR3. The rearrangement joins TRBV9 to TRBJ2-7; the table's D gene call, TRBD2, was not cross checked with the DNA. CDR1 is SGDLS, CDR2 YYNGEE, per germline. The CDR3 is 15 residues long, counting both termini. The CDR3 is CASSVAVGSPYEQYF.